This TCR beta chain was retrieved from a study of blood T cell repertoires in COVID-19. Study in general: Researchers got acute and convalescent COVID-19 samples from the United States, Italy and Spain.

Libraries were prepared by immunoSEQ multiplex PCR; TCRdb keeps only in-frame clonotypes and omits some of them. The sample holds 540,000 or so clones, 70% to 90% seen once. Seattle's cohort entered during active infection and was followed longitudinally. This CDR3 comprises 14 residues. V gave up 5 bases and J gave up 11 bases; unmatched junction bases: 7. Per germline, CDR1 PRHDT and CDR2 FYEKMQ (reference sequence). This clone was found a few times. The sequencing sample was made of peripheral blood. The chain couples TRBV13 to TRBJ1-6, with 9 bases aligning to TRBD1. The TCR comes from a woman in her 50s with COVID-19, enrolled during active disease. The CDR3 is CASSDPGQGPPLHF. For the CDR3, the DNA is TGTGCCAGCAGCGATCCGGGACAGGGCCCACCCCTCCACTTT.